The rows below give T cell receptor beta chains drawn from one sample of a study of cytomegalovirus exposure and HLA in healthy donors. This table comes from immunoSEQ multiplex PCR, and its TCRdb copy is limited to in-frame clones, with some not included. The sample yields roughly 27,000 clones, 50% to 75% seen once. Sequencing input: PBMCs. The receptor source for this set is a male donor in good health and CMV-seropositive. CDR3s include the opening cysteine and the closing phenylalanine or tryptophan. Each record gives: V gene, D gene, J gene, clone size, CDR3 DNA, CDR3 protein. The D gene is left open where the match is weak. The size field is filled for only some rows; it gives once, few, many or a size class.

TRBV5-1	.	TRBJ1-4	.	TGCGCCAGCAGCTCCGCACAGGCAACTAATGAAAAACTGTTTTTT	CASSSAQATNEKLFF
TRBV5-1	TRBD1	TRBJ2-4	.	TGCGCCAGCAGCTTGCATGGGACAGGGATTCAGGGCATTCAGTACTTC	CASSLHGTGIQGIQYF
TRBV15	.	TRBJ2-7	.	TGTGCCACCAGCAGAGATCCAGCGGCTGGCTACGAGCAGTACTTC	CATSRDPAAGYEQYF
TRBV5-1	TRBD1	TRBJ1-1	few	TGCGCCAGCAGCTTGGAGGGACAGGGGAACACTGAAGCTTTCTTT	CASSLEGQGNTEAFF
TRBV4-1	TRBD2	TRBJ2-3	.	TGCGCCAGCAGCCAAGACTGGGGACTAGATGCAGATACGCAGTATTTT	CASSQDWGLDADTQYF
TRBV10-3	.	TRBJ1-1	.	TGTGCCACAAGGGCGAGGACAGAAATGAACACTGAAGCTTTCTTT	CATRARTEMNTEAFF
TRBV7-9	.	TRBJ2-1	.	TGTGCCAGCAGCTTAGCGTTTGGCACAGCAAATGAGCAGTTCTTC	CASSLAFGTANEQFF
TRBV9	TRBD1	TRBJ2-3	.	TGTGCCAGCAGCGTAGGCCAGGGACAGTTCACAGATACGCAGTATTTT	CASSVGQGQFTDTQYF
TRBV9	TRBD2	TRBJ2-7	.	TGTGCCAGCAGCGTAGGTGATGGACTAGCGGCTACCTACGAGCAGTACTTC	CASSVGDGLAATYEQYF
TRBV10-2	TRBD2	TRBJ2-7	.	TGCGTCAGCAGTGATGAGTTCACGGGGGGGGCATCCTACGAGCAGTACTTC	CVSSDEFTGGASYEQYF
TRBV6-1	TRBD2	TRBJ2-4	once	TGTGCCAGCAGTGGGACTAGCGGGAGGGCCAAAAACATTCAGTACTTC	CASSGTSGRAKNIQYF
TRBV6-5	.	TRBJ1-1	.	TGTGCCAGCAGTTACTCGGCGGGACTTGAAGCTTTCTTT	CASSYSAGLEAFF
TRBV5-1	.	TRBJ2-7	.	TGCGCCAGCGCCCGACAGGCCTCCTCCTACGAGCAGTACTTC	CASARQASSYEQYF
TRBV18	.	TRBJ1-1	.	TGTGCCAGCTCACCACTTGGACAGAACACTGAAGCTTTCTTT	CASSPLGQNTEAFF
TRBV6-1	TRBD1	TRBJ1-4	.	TGTGCCAGCTCGGCATCCGGGACAGGAGACGAAAAACTGTTTTTT	CASSASGTGDEKLFF
TRBV30	.	TRBJ2-1	.	TGTGCCTGGAAACTTTGGAGGGCGTACAATGAGCAGTTCTTC	CAWKLWRAYNEQFF
TRBV19	.	TRBJ1-1	.	TGTGCCAGTACCCCAACTAAGAGCCGGGGGGACACTGAAGCTTTCTTT	CASTPTKSRGDTEAFF
TRBV6-5	.	TRBJ1-6	.	TGTGCCAGCAGTTCCACGACAGTGAAGAGGTCACCCCTCCACTTT	CASSSTTVKRSPLHF
TRBV10-3	TRBD1	TRBJ2-3	.	TGTGCCATCAGTGGGACAGGGGGCCAGGATACGCAGTATTTT	CAISGTGGQDTQYF
TRBV29-1	.	TRBJ1-1	.	TGCAGCGTGGGGCTGGGTCACACTGAAGCTTTCTTT	CSVGLGHTEAFF
TRBV5-1	TRBD1	TRBJ1-6	once	TGCGCCAGCAGCTTGGGACAGGGTAACGGGCTGATGGGCTCACCCCTCCACTTT	CASSLGQGNGLMGSPLHF
TRBV30	.	TRBJ1-3	.	TGTGCCTGGGGGGCCCGAAACACCATATATTTT	CAWGARNTIYF
TRBV30	.	TRBJ1-2	.	TGTGCCTGGACCGAGCGCTCCCGTCTCCCGTTAGCTAACTATGGCTACCCCTTC	CAWTERSRLPLANYGYPF
TRBV6-5	TRBD1	TRBJ1-1	.	TGTGCCAGCAGTGACTGGGACAGGGGGTCGGGAGCTTTCTTT	CASSDWDRGSGAFF
TRBV5-5	.	TRBJ1-5	few	TGTGCCAGCAGCTTAGTCCCGGAGGGTAATCAGCCCCAGCATTTT	CASSLVPEGNQPQHF
TRBV7-8	TRBD2	TRBJ2-7	few	TGTGCCAGCAGCCCCGGTGGGTTGCGGGAGAGCGAGCAGTACTTC	CASSPGGLRESEQYF